The 17 T cell receptor beta chains reported below all come from one sample, sequenced in a study of blood T cells in healthy people across ages. A second PCR, run for roughly 7 to 11 cycles, used a sample-barcoded 5' primer plus a J-beta primer mix. One entry per CDR3 protein, called by TCRdb with MiXCR from the 5' RACE reads. The sample contains around 800,000 distinct CDR3 sequences, around two thirds of which appear only once. The sequenced sample consisted of blood. These receptors originate from a man aged 25 to 40 in good health.

Concerning this clonotype itself: A junction boundary mismatches the germline segment, possibly from a read error. V usage is TRBV6-5 and J usage is TRBJ2-2, with D perhaps assigned TRBD1 or TRBD2 (6 bases each). There are 13 residues in the CDR3. Germline loops: CDR1 MNHEY, CDR2 SVGAGI. The CDR3 protein is CVSIWGATGELFF. The CDR3 DNA is TGTGTCAGCATTTGGGGGGCGACCGGGGAGCTGTTTTTT.

The V gene is TRBV4-2, the J gene TRBJ2-2; 9 nucleotides agree with TRBD2. This CDR3 is built from 17 residues. V shed 4 bases and J 3 bases; nucleotides not matched to a gene: 9. Germline V CDR1 and CDR2: LGHNA, YNFKEQ. The CDR3 loop reads CASSPPGGGADTGELFF. The DNA of the CDR3 is TGTGCCAGCAGCCCCCCTGGCGGGGGGGCAGACACCGGGGAGCTGTTTTTT.

The chain carries TRBV18 and TRBJ2-1; 12 bases are a match to TRBD2. This CDR3 is 16 amino acids long. Trimming at V came to 2 bases and at J to 9 bases, leaving 8 bases not matched to a gene. CDR1 KGHSH and CDR2 LQKENI come from the germline V gene. CDR3 sequence reads: CASSPSSSGGAGEQFF. The DNA for the CDR3 is TGTGCCAGCTCACCATCGTCTAGCGGGGGGGCCGGTGAGCAGTTCTTC.

V and J are TRBV4-3 and TRBJ1-6; D unclear. This CDR3 has 14 amino acids. V gave up 0 bases and J gave up 10 bases, with 10 bases separating them. The germline CDR1 and CDR2 sequences are LGHNA and YSLEER. CDR3 sequence reads: CASSQEASGSPLHF. CDR3 bases: TGCGCCAGCAGCCAAGAAGCATCAGGATCACCCCTCCACTTT.

The rearrangement links TRBV28 to TRBJ2-7; D is unresolved. The CDR3 covers 14 residues. The ends were cut back, 4 bases at V and 1 base at J, with 11 bases in the middle. Germline V lookup: CDR1 MDHEN, CDR2 SYDVKM. The CDR3 nucleotides are TGTGCCAGCAGTTCCCATCTTTTTTCCTACGAGCAGTACTTC. The encoded protein is CASSSHLFSYEQYF.

The chain couples TRBV6-2 or TRBV6-3 to TRBJ1-1, with D unresolved. This CDR3 has 17 residues. Germline assignment: CDR1 MNHEY and CDR2 SVGEGT. Between the trimmed V and J ends, which lost 3 bases and 1 base, there was a span of 18 bases. In DNA, the CDR3 is TGTGCCAGCAGTTATCCGGATATAGGGCAAGGGAACACTGAAGCTTTCTTT. Residues: CASSYPDIGQGNTEAFF.

V gene TRBV29-1 combines with J gene TRBJ2-3, with 7 positions matching TRBD1. The germline CDR1 and CDR2 sequences are SQVTM and ANQGSEA. After removal of 6 bases from V and 1 base from J, the junction contained 7 bases not matched to a gene. The CDR3 extends over 14 amino acids. The chain's CDR3 is CSVLTGTGTDTQYF. CDR3 nucleotides: TGCAGCGTCCTGACAGGGACGGGCACAGATACGCAGTATTTT.

This clonotype was observed a handful of times. The chain carries TRBV6-2 or TRBV6-3 and TRBJ2-5; D not certain. Germline V CDR1 and CDR2: MNHEY, SVGEGT. The CDR3 contains 12 residues. Between the trimmed V and J ends, which lost 0 bases and 5 bases, there was a span of 4 bases. CDR3 nucleotides: TGTGCCAGCAGTTACTCGTGGGAGACCCAGTACTTC. Translated: CASSYSWETQYF.

The chain joins TRBV20-1 to TRBJ2-7; TRBD2 might be the D (6 bases). Germline loops: CDR1 DFQATT, CDR2 SNEGSKA (reference sequence). The CDR3 contains 15 residues. With 5 bases removed from V and 2 bases from J, the gap between germline ends came to 19 bases. CDR3 protein: CSAHKPGRGTYEQYF. The DNA of the CDR3 is TGCAGTGCTCACAAGCCGGGACGGGGGACCTACGAGCAGTACTTC.

As to this clonotype: A read error may produce the germline difference seen at one junction end. The V and J genes are TRBV9 and TRBJ2-3; D uncertain. There are 15 residues in the CDR3. Germline CDR1 is SGDLS and CDR2 is YYNGEE. CDR3 in amino acids: CASSAHTYSTNTQYF. For the CDR3, the DNA is TGTGCCAGCAGCGCGCACACATACAGCACAAATACGCAGTATTTT.

This clonotype has only one observation. This rearrangement joins TRBV7-2 to TRBJ2-1; D not resolved. The CDR3 runs to 16 residues. Trimming cost V 5 bases and J 0 bases, with 14 bases left between them. The germline V gene has CDR1 SGHTA and CDR2 FQGNSA. CDR3 residues: CASSPSGQNSYNEQFF. The CDR3 nucleotides are TGTGCCAGCAGCCCCTCCGGGCAGAACTCCTACAATGAGCAGTTCTTC.

The chain couples TRBV4-2 to TRBJ2-5, with 9 bases that match TRBD1. The J call may be faulty, since TRBJ2-7 better matches the DNA end. Germline V gene data show CDR1 as LGHNA and CDR2 as YNFKEQ. The CDR3 consists of 15 residues. CDR3: CASSQARGQGHEQYF. The CDR3 bases are TGTGCCAGCAGCCAAGCTAGGGGACAGGGCCACGAGCAGTACTTC.

The V call is TRBV11-1, the J call TRBJ2-3; possible D gene TRBD1, 6 bases. Germline V gives CDR1 SGHAT, CDR2 FQDESV (reference sequence). The V end was cut by 3 bases, the J end by 0 bases, with 13 bases between. The CDR3 length is 16 residues. The CDR3: CASSFGRGLSTDTQYF. CDR3 coding DNA: TGTGCCAGCAGCTTTGGCAGGGGCCTTAGCACAGATACGCAGTATTTT.

Concerning this clonotype: This may stem from a read error, because a much larger clone lies one nucleotide away. The chain has TRBV7-8 and TRBJ2-5; 10 positions match TRBD2. The CDR3 contains 15 residues. CDR1 is SGHVS, CDR2 FQNEAQ, per germline. With V trimmed by 7 bases and J by 2 bases, 7 bases remained unmatched. The CDR3 DNA follows: TGTGCCAGCAACTACGGACTAGCGGTGCAAGAGACCCAGTACTTC. Its protein is CASNYGLAVQETQYF.

The J gene is TRBJ2-3, the V gene TRBV21-1; TRBD2, as called in the table, went unchecked against the DNA. TRBV21-1 is a pseudogene. The CDR3 is 18 residues long. The CDR3 DNA reads TGTGCCAGCAGCCTCACTACACTAGCGGGGGAGCCCACAGATACGCAGTATTTT. It codes for CASSLTTLAGEPTDTQYF.

The chain has TRBV6-6 and TRBJ2-5, with a tentative D call TRBD1 (7 bases). The CDR3 runs to 14 residues. The germline V gene has CDR1 MNHNY and CDR2 SVGAGI (reference sequence). Trimming shortened V by 9 bases and J by 1 base, and 15 bases separated the two germline ends. CDR3 region: CASTQGDSQETQYF. CDR3 in DNA: TGTGCCAGTACCCAGGGGGACTCCCAAGAGACCCAGTACTTC.

This clonotype was observed a few times. V gene TRBV28 combines with J gene TRBJ2-4; D might be TRBD2 (6 bases). The tail of the sequence fits TRBJ2-7 better, so the J call may be wrong. The CDR3 consists of 15 residues. The germline gives CDR1 MDHEN, CDR2 SYDVKM. This CDR3 is CASSFEGGPTFEQYF. In nucleotides, the CDR3 is TGTGCCAGCAGTTTTGAGGGAGGCCCAACTTTCGAGCAGTACTTC.